Following are 30 T cell receptor beta chains from one sample sequenced in a study of blood T cell repertoires in COVID-19. TCRdb's copy holds only in-frame clones and misses some; the assay was immunoSEQ multiplex PCR. The data hold 300,000 to 350,000 clones, with 83% observed a single time. Sequenced: peripheral blood. These receptors all come from a man aged 25-40 years with active or convalescent COVID-19.

The rearrangement uses TRBV5-1 and TRBJ2-2, with TRBD2 matching over 8 bases. V dropped 4 bases and J dropped 6; count of bases not matched to a gene: 11. The CDR3 spans 16 residues. CDR1 SGHRS and CDR2 YFSETQ come from the germline V gene. The CDR3 nucleotides are TGCGCCAGCAGCATTCTGGGACTAGAGGTTGCCGGGGAGCTGTTTTTT. Amino acids: CASSILGLEVAGELFF.

The CDR3 spells CASTPAGGNGYTF. In DNA, the CDR3 is TGTGCCAGCACACCTGCGGGGGGGAATGGCTACACCTTC. V is TRBV7-9 and J is TRBJ1-2; perhaps TRBD1 as D (5 bases). V dropped 7 bases and J dropped 6 bases, with 15 bases sitting between them. CDR3 length: 13 amino acids. Germline CDR1 reads SEHNR; CDR2 reads FQNEAQ (reference sequence).

The CDR3 DNA is TGTGCCAGCAGTGAGCGGGGGACCCGTGAAAAACTGTTTTTT. Amino acids: CASSERGTREKLFF. The rearrangement uses TRBV6-1 and TRBJ1-4; D is perhaps TRBD1 (5 bases). Germline CDR1 is MNHNS and CDR2 is SASEGT. Trimming removed 3 bases from V and 7 bases from J, with 12 bases in between. CDR3 length equals 14 residues.

The V and J genes are TRBV6-5 and TRBJ2-7, with TRBD2 identical over 10 bases. The V and J ends lost 6 bases and 4 bases, in that order; junction bases with no gene match: 9. The germline V gene has CDR1 MNHEY and CDR2 SVGAGI. This CDR3 contains 15 residues. Here the CDR3 DNA reads TGTGCCAGCAGGAGCCCCCTAGCGGGAGTGTACGAGCAGTACTTC. Encoded protein: CASRSPLAGVYEQYF.

This clone came up a few times. The chain has TRBV11-3 and TRBJ1-2; 8 positions agree with TRBD1. Germline CDR1 SGHNT, CDR2 YENEEA. This CDR3 spans 12 amino acids. V gave up 0 bases and J gave up 10 bases; unmatched junction bases: 1. CDR3 residues: CASSLEGQVYTF. The CDR3 DNA reads as TGTGCCAGCAGCTTAGAGGGACAGGTCTACACCTTC.

The V gene is TRBV12-3 or TRBV12-4, the J gene TRBJ2-5, with D perhaps matching TRBD1 (6 bases). The CDR3 extends over 13 amino acids. V was shortened by 5 bases and J by 5 bases, with 12 bases between the two germline ends. The CDR3 DNA is TGTGCCAGCAGTCCGGACAGTCCTGAGACCCAGTACTTC. It specifies CASSPDSPETQYF.

The CDR3 spells CAISPGQDGEKLFF. CDR3 bases: TGTGCCATCAGCCCCGGACAGGACGGCGAAAAACTGTTTTTT. The V call is TRBV10-3, the J call TRBJ1-4; 7 bases agree with TRBD1. Germline V gene data show CDR1 as ENHRY and CDR2 as SYGVKD. The CDR3 consists of 14 residues. V lost 6 bases and J lost 8; bases outside the gene matches: 9.

The chain uses TRBV2 and TRBJ2-1; no reliable D call. The V end lost 8 bases, the J end lost 4 bases, and 6 bases lay between the germline ends. The CDR3 loop spans 11 amino acids. Germline lookup yields CDR1 SNHLY and CDR2 FYNNEI. CDR3 sequence (DNA): TGTGCCAGCGCCCGGTACAATGAGCAGTTCTTC. This encodes CASARYNEQFF.

This clone was seen a few times. This sequence joins TRBV16 and TRBJ1-1, with 9 bases matching TRBD1. This CDR3 has 16 amino acids. The germline V gene has CDR1 KGHSY and CDR2 FQNENV. V trimming: 2 bases; J trimming: 6 bases; junction bases outside the gene matches: 10. Written as DNA, the CDR3 is TGTGCCAGCAGCCAACGGGGTCCGGGACAGGGCCCTGAAGCTTTCTTT. Translating gives CASSQRGPGQGPEAFF.

This clone appeared a single time. V is TRBV7-2 and J is TRBJ2-3, with D possibly matching TRBD2 (5 bases). Germline CDR1 SGHTA, CDR2 FQGNSA. Trimming took 3 bases from V and 3 from J, leaving 7 bases between them. The CDR3 extends over 13 amino acids. CDR3 nucleotides: TGTGCCAGCAGCTTTGAGGGTACAGATACGCAGTATTTT. Protein: CASSFEGTDTQYF.

This chain links TRBV10-3 with TRBJ2-2, with D possibly matching TRBD1 (6 bases). V lost 9 bases, J lost 6 bases, and 17 bases lay in between. The germline V gene has CDR1 ENHRY and CDR2 SYGVKD. The CDR3 loop spans 14 amino acids. The CDR3 reads CAIGENRAAGELFF. In nucleotides, the CDR3 is TGTGCCATTGGGGAAAACAGGGCCGCCGGGGAGCTGTTTTTT.

This chain connects TRBV7-8 to TRBJ1-5, with D possibly matching TRBD1 (6 bases). The CDR3 extends over 13 amino acids. Trimming stripped 2 bases from V and 7 bases from J, with 9 bases between. Germline loops: CDR1 SGHVS, CDR2 FQNEAQ. In DNA, the CDR3 is TGTGCCAGCAGCTTATTTGGGGGCCAGCCCCAGCATTTT. Encoded protein: CASSLFGGQPQHF.

The chain carries TRBV4-1 and TRBJ1-5; D is unresolved. Per germline, CDR1 MGHRA and CDR2 YSYEKL. This CDR3 contains 15 residues. Trimming stripped 6 bases from V and 0 bases from J, with 12 bases between. Written as DNA, the CDR3 is TGCGCCAGCAGAGTCGTACAAAATAGCAATCAGCCCCAGCATTTT. It codes for CASRVVQNSNQPQHF.

This clone has a handful of counts. This rearrangement joins TRBV3-1 (or the pseudogene TRBV3-2) to TRBJ2-7; D is perhaps TRBD1 (6 bases). Germline V gene lookup returns CDR1 LGHDT and CDR2 YNNKEL (reference sequence). The CDR3 is made up of 13 amino acids. V lost 0 bases and J 3 bases, leaving 6 bases between the germline ends. The CDR3 region has the DNA TGTGCCAGCAGCCAAGAACAGGGCTACGAGCAGTACTTC. It yields the protein CASSQEQGYEQYF.

The chain recombines TRBV28 with TRBJ2-5, with 8 nucleotides matching TRBD2. With 6 bases clipped from V and 3 bases from J, the junction kept 9 bases outside the gene matches. This CDR3 has 15 amino acids. From germline, CDR1 is MDHEN and CDR2 SYDVKM. The CDR3 coding sequence is TGTGCCAGCAGCCCGCTGGGGCGGGGGGAAGAGACCCAGTACTTC. Translation: CASSPLGRGEETQYF.

This chain links TRBV5-4 with TRBJ1-1; 10 positions match TRBD1. The germline CDR1 and CDR2 sequences are SGHNT and YYREEE (reference sequence). J lost 3 bases, V lost 4 bases, and 12 bases had no gene match. This CDR3 has 17 residues. The CDR3 bases are TGTGCCAGCAGCCTGGGACCGACAGGGGGCGCAGACACTGAAGCTTTCTTT. The encoded protein is CASSLGPTGGADTEAFF.

This sequence joins TRBV15 and TRBJ1-1; 9 bases fit TRBD1. Germline V lookup: CDR1 LNHNV, CDR2 YYDKDF (reference sequence). The length of the CDR3 is 16 residues. V dropped 0 bases and J dropped 4; count of bases not matched to a gene: 6. The DNA of the CDR3 is TGTGCCACCAGCAGAGATCCTGGGACAGGGTTCACTGAAGCTTTCTTT. Its protein product is CATSRDPGTGFTEAFF. The entire variable domain, with the rest obtained from reference TRBV15 and TRBJ1-1, is as follows: DAMVIQNPRYQVTQFGKPVTLSCSQTLNHNVMYWYQQKSSQAPKLLFHYYDKDFNNEADTPDNFQSRRPNTSFCFLDIRSPGLGDTAMYLCATSRDPGTGFTEAFFGQGTRLTVV.

The V gene is TRBV29-1, the J gene TRBJ2-1; 9 bases fit TRBD2. The CDR3 loop spans 14 amino acids. Germline CDR1 reads SQVTM; CDR2 reads ANQGSEA. V lost 7 bases to trimming and J lost 9 bases; unmatched junction nucleotides: 13. In DNA form, the CDR3 reads TGCAGCGCAGGGGCGGCGGGAGGGCCGGGTGAGCAGTTCTTC. Amino acids: CSAGAAGGPGEQFF.

The gene calls are TRBV28 and TRBJ2-7; D might be TRBD1 (6 bases). Trimming pared 1 base from V and 2 bases from J, leaving 12 bases between. Germline V gene lookup returns CDR1 MDHEN and CDR2 SYDVKM. The CDR3 contains 15 residues. The CDR3 DNA is TGTGCCAGCAGTTTATTCACGTCAGGGGCCTACGAGCAGTACTTC. It is translated as CASSLFTSGAYEQYF.

The chain joins TRBV7-2 to TRBJ2-7; the match to TRBD2 covers 8 bases. Looked up from germline, CDR1 is SGHTA and CDR2 is FQGNSA. The CDR3 covers 17 residues. The ends lost 5 bases at V and 4 bases at J; junction bases unmatched: 16. CDR3 protein: CASSPVPPGSGTYEQYF. CDR3 nucleotides: TGTGCCAGCAGCCCCGTGCCTCCGGGTAGCGGGACTTACGAGCAGTACTTC.

This clone appeared a single time. V and J are TRBV27 and TRBJ2-7, with TRBD1 matching over 7 bases. Germline V gives CDR1 MNHEY, CDR2 SMNVEV (reference sequence). Trimming removed 6 bases from V and 7 bases from J; junction bases left unmatched: 12. This CDR3 spans 14 amino acids. The CDR3 coding sequence is TGTGCCAGCAGCTTAGGGGGCTTGACAGGGGAGCAGTACTTC. It encodes CASSLGGLTGEQYF.

This clone showed up just once. V and J are TRBV7-8 and TRBJ2-2; D unresolved. This CDR3 is built from 15 residues. Trimming took off 1 base at V and 3 bases at J, with 9 bases between the two ends. Germline V gene data show CDR1 as SGHVS and CDR2 as FQNEAQ. The CDR3 region has the DNA TGTGCCAGCAGCTTAGGATCGGTATACACCGGGGAGCTGTTTTTT. Translating it yields CASSLGSVYTGELFF.

The chain is built from TRBV7-9 and TRBJ2-2, with TRBD2 matching over 8 bases. V dropped 4 bases and J dropped 4; count of bases not matched to a gene: 11. The CDR3 sequence is 17 residues long. Per germline, CDR1 SEHNR and CDR2 FQNEAQ (reference sequence). CDR3 bases: TGTGCCAGCAGCTCGGCACCGGGACTAGGCGTCACCGGGGAGCTGTTTTTT. Translating it yields CASSSAPGLGVTGELFF. The variable domain in full, with the rest retrieved from reference TRBV7-9 and TRBJ2-2, is DTGVSQNPRHKITKRGQNVTFRCDPISEHNRLYWYRQTLGQGPEFLTYFQNEAQLEKSRLLSDRFSAERPKGSFSTLEIQRTEQGDSAMYLCASSSAPGLGVTGELFFGEGSRLTVL.

The CDR3 reads CASRPGSVMNTEAFF. CDR3 sequence (DNA): TGTGCCAGCAGACCAGGGTCTGTTATGAACACTGAAGCTTTCTTT. The chain is built from TRBV27 and TRBJ1-1, with a possible D match to TRBD1 (5 bases). The CDR3 consists of 15 residues. V lost 6 bases and J 0 bases, leaving 14 bases between the germline ends. Per germline, CDR1 MNHEY and CDR2 SMNVEV (reference sequence).

This clone has a handful of counts. The chain recombines TRBV6-5 with TRBJ2-5, with 7 bases fitting TRBD1. Losses at the gene ends were 6 bases for V and 4 bases for J; bases not matched to a gene: 11. CDR1 and CDR2 (germline): MNHEY, SVGAGI. The CDR3 runs to 15 residues. The CDR3 sequence: CASSPLRGGAETQYF. The CDR3 DNA is TGTGCCAGCAGCCCACTCAGAGGGGGCGCAGAGACCCAGTACTTC.

This clone has only one observation. The genes are TRBV12-3 or TRBV12-4 and TRBJ1-3, with unresolved D. The CDR3 is 12 amino acids. The V end lost 10 bases, the J end lost 0 bases, and 7 bases lay between the germline ends. The CDR3 region has the DNA TGTGCCACCCCGGGCTCTGGAAACACCATATATTTT. This codes for CATPGSGNTIYF.

V usage is TRBV4-3 and J usage is TRBJ1-6; D perhaps matches TRBD1 (5 bases). V lost 1 base, J lost 6 bases, and 16 bases lay in between. The CDR3 runs 17 residues. Per germline, CDR1 LGHNA and CDR2 YSLEER. The CDR3 DNA follows: TGCGCCAGCAGCCAAGGGGGTGGCAGGGTGGGTAATTCACCCCTCCACTTT. It encodes CASSQGGGRVGNSPLHF.

This clone was recorded only once. The V gene is TRBV11-2, the J gene TRBJ2-3, with D unresolved. The CDR3 loop spans 13 amino acids. The V gene's germline CDR1 is SGHAT and CDR2 FQNNGV. With 5 bases removed from V and 8 bases from J, the gap between germline ends came to 14 bases. The chain's CDR3 is CASSPSGPGTQYF. Here the CDR3 DNA reads TGTGCCAGCAGCCCATCAGGCCCCGGTACGCAGTATTTT.

A note on this clone: Other DNA sequences in this specimen translate into the identical CDR3. The rearrangement joins TRBV3-1 (or the pseudogene TRBV3-2) to TRBJ2-7; 9 bases are shared with TRBD2. From germline, CDR1 is LGHDT and CDR2 YNNKEL (reference sequence). Trimming removed 4 bases from V and 7 bases from J; junction bases left unmatched: 8. CDR3 length: 14 amino acids. CDR3 loop: CASSPTSGSSEQYF. For the CDR3, the DNA is TGTGCCAGCAGCCCGACTAGCGGATCCTCAGAGCAGTACTTC.

This chain joins TRBV7-3 and TRBJ2-2, with 11 bases matching TRBD2. The V gene end was trimmed by 6 bases and the J gene end by 5 bases; junction bases not matched to a gene: 8. The CDR3 has 16 residues. The germline gives CDR1 SGHTA, CDR2 FQGTGA. The CDR3 sequence is CASSFTLAGGTGELFF. The CDR3 nucleotides read TGTGCCAGCAGTTTTACCCTAGCGGGGGGTACCGGGGAGCTGTTTTTT.